The rows below give T cell receptor beta chains drawn from one sample of a study of cytomegalovirus exposure and HLA in healthy donors. The table came from immunoSEQ multiplex PCR; TCRdb's copy has only in-frame clones and leaves some out. There are 100,000 to 150,000 clones in the sample; about 70% occur only once, and about 2.6% lies in the top ten. Sequenced material: PBMCs. The receptors here all came from a woman aged 60 to 75 in good health and CMV-seropositive. Both conserved end residues are trimmed from each CDR3.

length: 8; J: TRBJ2-5; V: TRBV6-5; CDR3: ASRKETQY
length: 10; J: -; V: TRBV5-1; CDR3: ASSWDNYEQY
length: 11; J: TRBJ1-2; V: TRBV6-6; CDR3: ASSYHVGGGYT
length: 11; J: TRBJ2-5; V: TRBV5-6; CDR3: ASSYLRTGGWY
length: 12; J: TRBJ1-5; V: TRBV19; CDR3: ASSMVGANQPQH
length: 14; J: TRBJ2-1; V: TRBV7-3; CDR3: ASSPRTGGAYNEQF
length: 12; J: TRBJ1-1; V: TRBV7-3; CDR3: ASSVQGRNTEAF
length: 13; J: TRBJ1-2; V: TRBV13; CDR3: ASSLGRAGGSGYT
length: 11; J: TRBJ1-2; V: TRBV9; CDR3: ASNPGAGKGYT
length: 15; J: TRBJ1-2; V: TRBV9; CDR3: ASSARDRGHRIYGYT
length: 11; J: TRBJ2-3; V: TRBV19; CDR3: ASSIDPGITQY
length: 14; J: TRBJ2-5; V: TRBV6-5; CDR3: ASSYSPGQGSETQY
length: 14; J: TRBJ1-4; V: TRBV7-9; CDR3: ASSLGGSATNEKLF
length: 12; J: TRBJ1-2; V: TRBV6-1; CDR3: ASSQRQGVRGYT
length: 13; J: TRBJ2-7; V: TRBV6-5; CDR3: ASSYFGQAIYEQY
length: 11; J: TRBJ2-1; V: TRBV6-1; CDR3: ASSENRDNEQF